Listed here are 19 T cell receptor beta chains from one sample, sequenced in a study of preoperative IRX-2 immunotherapy in early breast cancer. Assay: immunoSEQ multiplex PCR; the TCRdb copy retains only in-frame clones and omits some. The profile shows about 13,000 clones, approximately 91% of them singletons. Indicated treatment: preoperative locoregional IRX-2 cytokine immunotherapy. This specimen was collected from a patient treated with IRX-2 immunotherapy. The origin of the receptors is a human donor with breast cancer.

V and J are TRBV7-8 and TRBJ2-6, with a possible D match to TRBD2 (5 bases). The germline gives CDR1 SGHVS, CDR2 FQNEAQ. There are 15 residues in the CDR3. The V and J ends lost 7 bases and 0 bases respectively, with 10 bases between them. The CDR3: CASTLRGSGANVLTF. Written as DNA, the CDR3 is TGTGCCAGCACCCTACGGGGCTCTGGGGCCAACGTCCTGACTTTC. Supplemented by reference TRBV7-8 and TRBJ2-6, the full variable domain reads GAGVSQSPRYKVAKRGQDVALRCDPISGHVSLFWYQQALGQGPEFLTYFQNEAQLDKSGLPSDRFFAERPEGSVSTLKIQRTQQEDSAVYLCASTLRGSGANVLTFGAGSRLTVL.

This chain connects TRBV7-3 to TRBJ2-3, with 9 bases fitting TRBD1. The trim removed 5 bases at V and 4 bases at J, leaving 10 bases unmatched. CDR1 SGHTA and CDR2 FQGTGA come from the germline V gene. This CDR3 is built from 16 residues. This chain's CDR3 is CASSVGQGDIADTQYF. The CDR3 nucleotides are TGTGCCAGCAGCGTGGGACAGGGAGATATCGCAGATACGCAGTATTTT.

The chain is built from TRBV6-1 and TRBJ1-4; D gene ambiguous. The CDR3 is 12 amino acids. Germline V gives CDR1 MNHNS, CDR2 SASEGT. Trimming cost V 5 bases and J 8 bases, with 9 bases left between them. The CDR3 loop reads CASSPTTEKLFF. The CDR3 DNA reads as TGTGCCAGCAGTCCAACGACCGAAAAACTGTTTTTT.

This clone has just a few counts. The V and J genes are TRBV27 and TRBJ2-3, with D uncertain. In germline, CDR1 is MNHEY, CDR2 SMNVEV (reference sequence). Trimming took 1 base from V and 6 from J, leaving 8 bases between them. This CDR3 has 13 amino acids. CDR3 DNA sequence: TGTGCCAGCAGTTTATGGGCGGCGGATACGCAGTATTTT. The encoded protein is CASSLWAADTQYF.

The genes are TRBV10-3 and TRBJ1-1, with TRBD1 identical over 7 bases. Losses at the gene ends were 4 bases for V and 1 base for J; bases not matched to a gene: 9. The CDR3 spans 16 residues. CDR1 is ENHRY, CDR2 SYGVKD, per germline. The CDR3 protein is CAISGTYSGGNTEAFF. CDR3 bases: TGTGCCATCAGTGGAACATACTCAGGGGGGAACACTGAAGCTTTCTTT.

The chain joins TRBV5-3 to TRBJ2-2; 7 positions agree with TRBD2. TRBV5-3 is recorded as an ORF, its role being uncertain. The CDR3 spans 18 residues. V shed 2 bases, J shed 0 bases, and the junction held 10 bases outside the gene matches. The CDR3 nucleotides are TGTGCCAGAAGCTTCTGGGGGGGGATAAGGGCGAACACCGGGGAGCTGTTTTTT. Protein: CARSFWGGIRANTGELFF.

V and J are TRBV5-1 and TRBJ2-1; possibly TRBD1 for D (6 bases). Germline V gene lookup returns CDR1 SGHRS and CDR2 YFSETQ. The CDR3 totals 14 residues. V shed 1 base and J shed 9 bases, with 14 bases lying between them. The CDR3 nucleotides are TGCGCCAGCAGCTTGAGGCAGGGGATGGGTGAGCAGTTCTTC. Translation: CASSLRQGMGEQFF.

The V call is TRBV11-2, the J call TRBJ2-1, with D hard to call. Germline-derived CDR1 and CDR2 are SGHAT and FQNNGV. Trimming cost V 8 bases and J 3 bases, with 11 bases left between them. The CDR3 has 13 amino acids. The CDR3 spells CASAQELYNEQFF. DNA of the CDR3: TGTGCCAGCGCGCAGGAGCTCTACAATGAGCAGTTCTTC.

This clone occurred once. The V and J genes are TRBV25-1 and TRBJ1-2; tentatively, D is TRBD1 (6 bases). Trimming shortened V by 5 bases and J by 8 bases, and 24 bases separated the two germline ends. Germline V gene lookup returns CDR1 MGHDK and CDR2 SYGVNS. This CDR3 is 16 amino acids long. Here the CDR3 reads CASSTPGDRGARGYTF. As DNA, the CDR3 is TGTGCCAGCAGTACACCAGGGGATAGGGGAGCTCGCGGCTACACCTTC.

This clone was counted a single time. V is TRBV7-3 and J is TRBJ1-1; D unclear. Trimming cost V 3 bases and J 7 bases, with 12 bases left between them. The CDR3 loop spans 13 amino acids. Germline V gene lookup returns CDR1 SGHTA and CDR2 FQGTGA. The CDR3 region is CASSFNIEGEAFF. The CDR3 bases are TGTGCCAGCAGCTTTAACATAGAGGGTGAAGCTTTCTTT.

This clone was observed once. This chain links TRBV11-2 with TRBJ2-7, with D perhaps matching TRBD1 (5 bases). CDR3 size: 15 residues. Germline V gives CDR1 SGHAT, CDR2 FQNNGV. V lost 1 base and J lost 3, with 13 bases in between. CDR3 sequence reads: CASSLGGAPFYEQYF. For the CDR3, the DNA is TGTGCCAGCAGCTTAGGTGGGGCCCCTTTCTACGAGCAGTACTTC.

The V gene is TRBV19, the J gene TRBJ2-3; the match to TRBD2 covers 8 bases. After removal of 4 bases from V and 0 bases from J, the junction contained 6 bases not matched to a gene. CDR3 length equals 16 residues. Germline V CDR1 and CDR2: LNHDA, SQIVND (reference sequence). This CDR3 reads CASSTSAGVSTDTQYF. DNA for the CDR3: TGTGCCAGTAGTACCTCAGCGGGGGTTAGCACAGATACGCAGTATTTT.

This chain joins TRBV6-1 and TRBJ2-2; 10 nucleotides match TRBD1. Looked up from germline, CDR1 is MNHNS and CDR2 is SASEGT. V lost 4 bases, J lost 5 bases, and 13 bases stayed unmatched. The CDR3 loop spans 18 amino acids. The CDR3 reads CASSAIPGTGERTGELFF. CDR3 sequence (DNA): TGTGCCAGCAGTGCGATTCCCGGGACAGGGGAGAGGACCGGGGAGCTGTTTTTT.

The chain carries TRBV7-9 and TRBJ2-3; D unresolved. Germline CDR1 reads SEHNR; CDR2 reads FQNEAQ (reference sequence). Trimming took 5 bases from V and 2 from J, leaving 5 bases between them. This CDR3 has 12 amino acids. CDR3 DNA sequence: TGTGCCAGCAGCCCAATCACAGATACGCAGTATTTT. Translation: CASSPITDTQYF.

V gene TRBV6-1 combines with J gene TRBJ2-5; D remains unclear. V shed 8 bases and J shed 0 bases, with 7 bases lying between them. CDR3 length: 12 residues. CDR1 MNHNS and CDR2 SASEGT come from the germline V gene. CDR3 DNA sequence: TGTGCCAGCCGAGTGTACCAAGAGACCCAGTACTTC. Translation: CASRVYQETQYF.

This rearrangement joins TRBV6-1 to TRBJ1-6; tentative D call: TRBD1 (5 bases). Deletions cut 0 bases from V and 9 bases from J, with 15 bases between. The CDR3 has 16 amino acids. Germline lookup yields CDR1 MNHNS and CDR2 SASEGT. CDR3 in DNA: TGTGCCAGCAGTGAAGCTATGATCCAGGGAGGTTCACCCCTCCACTTT. Amino acid sequence: CASSEAMIQGGSPLHF.

The chain carries TRBV19 and TRBJ1-4; D call uncertain. Germline V gene data show CDR1 as LNHDA and CDR2 as SQIVND (reference sequence). Trimming left V 7 bases short and J 0 bases short, with 18 bases between. The CDR3 totals 17 residues. The CDR3 region has the DNA TGTGCCAGTACTACGCGGGCCCTCGGAACAACTAATGAAAAACTGTTTTTT. This encodes CASTTRALGTTNEKLFF.

The chain uses TRBV18 and TRBJ2-5, with D unresolved. Germline V CDR1 and CDR2: KGHSH, LQKENI. The germline V and J ends were trimmed by 0 bases and 5 bases, with 4 bases remaining between them. The CDR3 extends over 12 amino acids. The chain's CDR3 is CASSPPLETQYF. The CDR3 DNA sequence: TGTGCCAGCTCACCACCGTTGGAGACCCAGTACTTC.

This chain connects TRBV5-1 to TRBJ1-2; 11 bases align to TRBD1. V shed 4 bases, J shed 5 bases, and the junction held 7 bases outside the gene matches. The CDR3 has 15 amino acids. Germline CDR1 is SGHRS and CDR2 is YFSETQ. CDR3 DNA sequence: TGCGCCAGCAGCCCCGGGACAGGGGGACCATATGGCTACACCTTC. It is translated as CASSPGTGGPYGYTF. Drawing the rest from reference TRBV5-1 and TRBJ1-2, the complete variable domain is KAGVTQTPRYLIKTRGQQVTLSCSPISGHRSVSWYQQTPGQGLQFLFEYFSETQRNKGNFPGRFSGRQFSNSRSEMNVSTLELGDSALYLCASSPGTGGPYGYTFGSGTRLTVV.